The present T cell receptor beta chain was sequenced within a study of Graves' ophthalmopathy and Graves' hyperthyroidism. This CDR3 is built from 11 residues. The V gene's germline CDR1 is MDHEN and CDR2 SYDVKM. Germline trimming cut 7 bases from V and 8 bases from J; bases unmatched to any gene: 2. Transcripts of RNA were the source for amplifying TCR beta CDR3 regions. The first round was an RT-PCR with HTBI primers, and the second round was a multiplex PCR. From the multiplex PCR reads, TCRdb called clonotypes with MiXCR, one entry per CDR3 protein. The table lists just over 600,000 distinct CDR3 sequences, about 24% of them singletons.

This TCR came from a woman aged 18-29 years with stable Graves' hyperthyroidism. Some clones in this sample may be carry-over from other donors' samples. Sequencing used peripheral blood. This rearrangement joins TRBV28 to TRBJ1-3; 7 positions match TRBD1. The CDR3, as DNA: TGTGCCAGCAACAGGGGTGACACCATATATTTT. Translated, it gives CASNRGDTIYF.